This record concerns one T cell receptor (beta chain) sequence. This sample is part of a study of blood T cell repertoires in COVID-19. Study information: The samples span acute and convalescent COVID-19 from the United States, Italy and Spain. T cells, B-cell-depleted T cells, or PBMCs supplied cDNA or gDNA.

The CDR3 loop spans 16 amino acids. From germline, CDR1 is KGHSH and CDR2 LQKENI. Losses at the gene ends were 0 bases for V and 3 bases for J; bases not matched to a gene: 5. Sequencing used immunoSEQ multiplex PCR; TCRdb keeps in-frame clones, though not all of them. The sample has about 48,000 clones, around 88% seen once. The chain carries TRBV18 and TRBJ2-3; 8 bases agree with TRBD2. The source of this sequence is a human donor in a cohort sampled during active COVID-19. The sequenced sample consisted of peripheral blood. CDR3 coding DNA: TGTGCCAGCTCACCACCGGTCGGGGGGGCGACAGATACGCAGTATTTT. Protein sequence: CASSPPVGGATDTQYF.